The 10 T cell receptor beta chains reported below all come from one sample, sequenced in a study of identical twins. In TCRdb, the 5' RACE reads were re-called with MiXCR into one record per CDR3 protein. Found here are 1.5 million to 2 million distinct CDR3 sequences, more than 30% of them singletons; the top ten hold 0.25% to 0.3%. The sample taken for sequencing was cord blood. All receptors come from a newborn girl in good health.

This clonotype was picked up a small number of times. The V call is TRBV24-1, the J call TRBJ2-5; 9 nucleotides match TRBD2. Germline V gives CDR1 KGHDR, CDR2 SFDVKD. V trimming: 1 base; J trimming: 1 base; junction bases outside the gene matches: 9. This CDR3 region has 18 residues. In DNA form, the CDR3 reads TGTGCCACCAGTGATTTCCCCCGGCTAGCGGGGCTCCAAGAGACCCAGTACTTC. Translated: CATSDFPRLAGLQETQYF.

This clonotype showed up just a few times. This chain links TRBV5-1 with TRBJ2-1; D is tentatively TRBD1 or TRBD2 (5 bases each). Germline V gives CDR1 SGHRS, CDR2 YFSETQ. V lost 5 bases, J lost 5 bases, and 17 bases lay in between. The CDR3 is made up of 15 amino acids. CDR3 coding DNA: TGCGCCAGCAGTCTCCCCGGGACGAGGGACAATGAGCAGTTCTTC. It encodes CASSLPGTRDNEQFF.

This sequence joins TRBV10-3 and TRBJ2-3; the D is unclear. The CDR3 has 13 amino acids. The V gene lost 10 bases and the J gene lost 8 bases, with 19 bases spanning the gap. CDR1 and CDR2 (germline): ENHRY, SYGVKD. CDR3 coding DNA: TGTGCCACCGGGCGGTTAGTGGCGTTTACGCAGTATTTT. This sequence encodes CATGRLVAFTQYF.

This clonotype came up a few times. V usage is TRBV5-1 and J usage is TRBJ2-1, with D possibly TRBD2 on 6 matching bases. The germline V and J ends were trimmed by 0 bases and 8 bases, with 15 bases remaining between them. Germline assignment: CDR1 SGHRS and CDR2 YFSETQ. The CDR3 loop spans 15 amino acids. The DNA of the CDR3 is TGCGCCAGCAGCTTGGCTCCGGGGCCGGGAGATGAGCAGTTCTTC. It translates to CASSLAPGPGDEQFF. The full variable domain, in which reference TRBV5-1 and TRBJ2-1 provide the parts outside the CDR3, is KAGVTQTPRYLIKTRGQQVTLSCSPISGHRSVSWYQQTPGQGLQFLFEYFSETQRNKGNFPGRFSGRQFSNSRSEMNVSTLELGDSALYLCASSLAPGPGDEQFFGPGTRLTVL.

This clonotype was recorded a few times. The chain is built from TRBV10-3 and TRBJ1-1; D possibly corresponds to TRBD1 (5 bases). Germline V CDR1 and CDR2: ENHRY, SYGVKD. This CDR3 comprises 15 residues. V was pared by 2 bases and J by 2 bases, with 12 bases between. CDR3 loop: CAISEGGNANTEAFF. The CDR3 DNA reads TGTGCCATCAGTGAGGGGGGGAATGCAAACACTGAAGCTTTCTTT.

The rearrangement joins TRBV5-1 to TRBJ2-7; D possibly corresponds to TRBD1 (5 bases). Germline CDR1 reads SGHRS; CDR2 reads YFSETQ. This CDR3 comprises 14 residues. V was clipped by 0 bases and J by 5 bases, with 12 bases between them. The CDR3 sequence is CASSLVSGSNEQYF. CDR3 coding DNA: TGCGCCAGCAGCTTGGTGTCAGGGTCCAACGAGCAGTACTTC.

The chain is built from TRBV28 and TRBJ2-5; D is uncertain. The CDR3 is 10 residues long. The V gene's germline CDR1 is MDHEN and CDR2 SYDVKM. V was clipped by 7 bases and J by 11 bases, with 11 bases between them. The CDR3 is CASTRGEQYF. For the CDR3, the DNA is TGTGCCAGCACCCGAGGTGAGCAGTACTTC.

The sample holds a few counts of this clonotype. The V and J genes are TRBV20-1 and TRBJ1-2; D unclear. Trimming pared 0 bases from V and 8 bases from J, leaving 7 bases between. The CDR3 length is 11 residues. CDR1 and CDR2 (germline): DFQATT, SNEGSKA (reference sequence). This chain's CDR3 is CSARDSKGYTF. CDR3 nucleotides: TGCAGTGCTAGAGATTCGAAGGGCTACACCTTC.

This clonotype was counted between two and nine times. This chain connects TRBV14 to TRBJ2-7; 9 bases agree with TRBD1. V dropped 3 bases and J dropped 2; count of bases not matched to a gene: 8. CDR3 length equals 16 residues. Germline-derived CDR1 and CDR2 are SGHDN and FVKESK. The DNA of the CDR3 is TGTGCCAGCAGCCAGCATCCCGGGACAGGGACCTACGAGCAGTACTTC. Its translation is CASSQHPGTGTYEQYF.

Here the CDR3 DNA reads TGTGCCAGCAGTTTAGGGCGACTGGGCGGAGAGACCCAGTACTTC. Residues: CASSLGRLGGETQYF. The V gene is TRBV12-3 or TRBV12-4, the J gene TRBJ2-5; D ambiguous. CDR3 length equals 15 residues. Trimming took off 1 base at V and 4 bases at J, with 13 bases between the two ends.